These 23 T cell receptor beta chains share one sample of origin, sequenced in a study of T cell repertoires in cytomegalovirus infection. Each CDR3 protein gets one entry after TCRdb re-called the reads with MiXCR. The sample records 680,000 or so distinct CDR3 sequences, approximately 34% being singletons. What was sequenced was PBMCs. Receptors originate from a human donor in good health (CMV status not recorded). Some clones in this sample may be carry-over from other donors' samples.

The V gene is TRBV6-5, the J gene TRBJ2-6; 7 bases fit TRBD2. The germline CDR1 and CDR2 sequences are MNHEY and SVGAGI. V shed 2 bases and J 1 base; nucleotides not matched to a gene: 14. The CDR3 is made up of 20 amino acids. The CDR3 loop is CASSYLGPGRIRSGANVLTF. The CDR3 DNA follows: TGTGCCAGCAGTTACCTTGGGCCCGGGAGGATCCGATCTGGGGCCAACGTCCTGACTTTC.

In nucleotides, the CDR3 is TGTGCCTGGAGTGTACTAGCGGGGGGGTATTTGAATGAGCAGTTCTTC. Protein: CAWSVLAGGYLNEQFF. V usage is TRBV30 and J usage is TRBJ2-1; 13 bases map to TRBD2. There are 16 residues in the CDR3. V lost 0 bases, J lost 7 bases, and 6 bases stayed unmatched. Germline lookup yields CDR1 GTSNPN and CDR2 SVGIG (reference sequence).

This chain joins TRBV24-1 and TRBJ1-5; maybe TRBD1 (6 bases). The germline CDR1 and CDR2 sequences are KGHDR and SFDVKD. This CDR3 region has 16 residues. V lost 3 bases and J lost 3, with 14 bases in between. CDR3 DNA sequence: TGTGCCACCAGTGATCCAAGACAGGAAAACAATCAGCCCCAGCATTTT. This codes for CATSDPRQENNQPQHF.

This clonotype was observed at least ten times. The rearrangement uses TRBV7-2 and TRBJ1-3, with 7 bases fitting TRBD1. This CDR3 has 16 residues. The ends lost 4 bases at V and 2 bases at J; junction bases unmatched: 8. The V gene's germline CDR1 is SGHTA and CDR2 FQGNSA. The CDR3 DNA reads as TGTGCCAGCAGCTCAGCACTGACAGGGACTGGAAACACCATATATTTT. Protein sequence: CASSSALTGTGNTIYF.

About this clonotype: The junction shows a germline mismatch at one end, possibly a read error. This CDR3 is CASSLRPLVTYTQYF. The CDR3, as DNA: TGTGCCAGCAGCTTAAGACCGTTGGTCACATATACGCAGTATTTT. V gene TRBV7-2 combines with J gene TRBJ2-3; no clear D gene. Germline V gene lookup returns CDR1 SGHTA and CDR2 FQGNSA. The CDR3 is 15 amino acids.

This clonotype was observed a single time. The CDR3 here is CASSLSISGNTIYF. In nucleotides, the CDR3 is TGTGCCAGCAGTTTGAGTATCTCTGGAAACACCATATATTTT. The V call is TRBV27, the J call TRBJ1-3; D ambiguous. Per germline, CDR1 MNHEY and CDR2 SMNVEV (reference sequence). This CDR3 has 14 residues. Trimming shortened V by 3 bases and J by 0 bases, and 6 bases separated the two germline ends.

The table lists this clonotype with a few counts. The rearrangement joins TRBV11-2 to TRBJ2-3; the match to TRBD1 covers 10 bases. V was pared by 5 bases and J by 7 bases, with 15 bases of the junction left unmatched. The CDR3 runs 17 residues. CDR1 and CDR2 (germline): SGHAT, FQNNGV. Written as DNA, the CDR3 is TGTGCCAGCAGCCTGATACCTGGGACAGGGGAAAACAATACGCAGTATTTT. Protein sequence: CASSLIPGTGENNTQYF.

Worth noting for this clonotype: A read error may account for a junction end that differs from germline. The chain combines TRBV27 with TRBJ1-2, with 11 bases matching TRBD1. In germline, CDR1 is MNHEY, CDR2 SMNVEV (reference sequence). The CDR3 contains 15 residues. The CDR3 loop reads CASSTTGQGAFVYNF. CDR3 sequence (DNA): TGTGCCAGCAGCACGACCGGACAGGGGGCATTCGTCTACAACTTC.

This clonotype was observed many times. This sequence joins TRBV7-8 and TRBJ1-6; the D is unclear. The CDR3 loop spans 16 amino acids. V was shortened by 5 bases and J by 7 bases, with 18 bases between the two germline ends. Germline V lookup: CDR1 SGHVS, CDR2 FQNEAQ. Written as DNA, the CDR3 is TGTGCCAGCAGCGCGACGCAAGTAAAGGCGAATTCACCCCTCCACTTT. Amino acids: CASSATQVKANSPLHF. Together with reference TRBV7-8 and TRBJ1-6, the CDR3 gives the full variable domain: GAGVSQSPRYKVAKRGQDVALRCDPISGHVSLFWYQQALGQGPEFLTYFQNEAQLDKSGLPSDRFFAERPEGSVSTLKIQRTQQEDSAVYLCASSATQVKANSPLHFGNGTRLTVT.

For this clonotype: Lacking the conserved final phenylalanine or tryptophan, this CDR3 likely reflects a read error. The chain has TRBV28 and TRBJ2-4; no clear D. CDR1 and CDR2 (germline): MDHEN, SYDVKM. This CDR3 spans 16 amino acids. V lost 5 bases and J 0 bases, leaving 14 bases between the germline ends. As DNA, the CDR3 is TGTGCCAGCAGTCCCCTGCGTCAACTAGCCAAAAACATTCAGTACTTA. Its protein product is CASSPLRQLAKNIQYL.

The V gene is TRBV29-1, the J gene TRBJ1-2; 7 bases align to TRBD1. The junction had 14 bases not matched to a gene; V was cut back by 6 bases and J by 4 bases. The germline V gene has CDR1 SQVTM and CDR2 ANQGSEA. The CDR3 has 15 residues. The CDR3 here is CSVPPGGDFGYGYTF. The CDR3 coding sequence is TGCAGCGTCCCCCCAGGGGGGGATTTCGGCTATGGCTACACCTTC.

In nucleotides, the CDR3 is TGTGCCAGCAGTTTACAGGGGGTCCCTGGGGCCAACGTCCTGACTTTC. Translated, it gives CASSLQGVPGANVLTF. The genes are TRBV28 and TRBJ2-6, with 7 bases aligning to TRBD1. The CDR3 is made up of 16 amino acids. Trimming at V came to 2 bases and at J to 2 bases, leaving 3 bases not matched to a gene. Germline lookup yields CDR1 MDHEN and CDR2 SYDVKM.

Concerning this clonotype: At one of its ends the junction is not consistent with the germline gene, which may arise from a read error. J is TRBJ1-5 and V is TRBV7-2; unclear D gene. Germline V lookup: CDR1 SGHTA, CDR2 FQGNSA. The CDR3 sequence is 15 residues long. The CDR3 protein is CSSSFISSGYQPQHF. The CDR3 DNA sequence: TGTTCCAGCAGCTTCATTAGTTCCGGGTATCAGCCCCAGCATTTT.

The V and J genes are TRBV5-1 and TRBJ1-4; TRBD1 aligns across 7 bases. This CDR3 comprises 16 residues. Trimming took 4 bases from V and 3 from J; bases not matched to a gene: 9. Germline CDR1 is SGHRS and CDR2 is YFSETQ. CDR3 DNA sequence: TGCGCCAGCAGCGCCGGGACAGTGGGCTCTAATGAAAAACTGTTTTTT. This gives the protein CASSAGTVGSNEKLFF.

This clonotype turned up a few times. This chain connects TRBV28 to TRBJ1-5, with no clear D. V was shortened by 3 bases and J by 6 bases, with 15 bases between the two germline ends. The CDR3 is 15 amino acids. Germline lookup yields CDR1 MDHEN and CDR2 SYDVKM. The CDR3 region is CASSLLTSQGQPQHF. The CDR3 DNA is TGTGCCAGCAGTTTGCTAACGAGCCAAGGTCAGCCCCAGCATTTT.

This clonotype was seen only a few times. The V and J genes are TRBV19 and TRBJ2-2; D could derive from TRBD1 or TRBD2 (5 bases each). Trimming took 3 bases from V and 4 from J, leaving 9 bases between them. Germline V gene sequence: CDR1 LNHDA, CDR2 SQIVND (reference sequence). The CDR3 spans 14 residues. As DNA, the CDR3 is TGTGCCAGTAGTATGGTGGGGACCACCGGGGAGCTGTTTTTT. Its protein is CASSMVGTTGELFF.

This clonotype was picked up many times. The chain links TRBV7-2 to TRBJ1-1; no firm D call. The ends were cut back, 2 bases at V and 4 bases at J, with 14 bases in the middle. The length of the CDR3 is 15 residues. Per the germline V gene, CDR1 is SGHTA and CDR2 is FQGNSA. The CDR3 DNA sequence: TGTGCCAGCAGCTTACTATGGATGGGGTCCACTGAAGCTTTCTTT. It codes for CASSLLWMGSTEAFF.

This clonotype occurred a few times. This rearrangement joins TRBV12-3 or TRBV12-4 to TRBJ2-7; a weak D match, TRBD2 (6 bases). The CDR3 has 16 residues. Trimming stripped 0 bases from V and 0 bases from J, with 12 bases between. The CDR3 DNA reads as TGTGCCAGCAGTTTAGCGCGGGGAAAGAGCTCCTACGAGCAGTACTTC. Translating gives CASSLARGKSSYEQYF.

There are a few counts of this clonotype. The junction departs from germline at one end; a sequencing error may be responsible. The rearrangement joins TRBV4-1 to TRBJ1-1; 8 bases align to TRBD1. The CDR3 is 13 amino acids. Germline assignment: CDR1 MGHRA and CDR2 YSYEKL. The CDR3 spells CASSQGTGGEAFF. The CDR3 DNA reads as TGTGCCAGCAGCCAAGGAACAGGGGGTGAAGCTTTCTTT.

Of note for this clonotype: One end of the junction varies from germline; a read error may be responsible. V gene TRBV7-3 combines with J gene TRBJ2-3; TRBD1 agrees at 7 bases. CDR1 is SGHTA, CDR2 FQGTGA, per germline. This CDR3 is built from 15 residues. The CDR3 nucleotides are TGTGCCAGCAGCCACGGGACAGAGAGCACAGATACGCAGTCTTTT. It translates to CASSHGTESTDTQSF.

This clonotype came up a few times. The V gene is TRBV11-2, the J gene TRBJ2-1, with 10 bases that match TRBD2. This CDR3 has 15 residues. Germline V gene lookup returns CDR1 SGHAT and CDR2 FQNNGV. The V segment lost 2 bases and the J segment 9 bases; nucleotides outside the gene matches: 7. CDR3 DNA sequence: TGTGCCAGCAGCTTACTGGATAGCGGGAGGAGTGAGCAGTTCTTC. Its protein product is CASSLLDSGRSEQFF.

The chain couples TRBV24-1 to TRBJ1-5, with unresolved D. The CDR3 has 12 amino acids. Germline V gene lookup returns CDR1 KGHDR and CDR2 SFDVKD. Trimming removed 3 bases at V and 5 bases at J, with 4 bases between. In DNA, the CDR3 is TGTGCCACCAGTGATAGGGATCAGCCCCAGCATTTT. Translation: CATSDRDQPQHF.

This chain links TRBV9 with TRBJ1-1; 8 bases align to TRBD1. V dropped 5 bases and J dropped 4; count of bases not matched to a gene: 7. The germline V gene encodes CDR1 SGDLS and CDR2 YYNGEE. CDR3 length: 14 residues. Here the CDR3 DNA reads TGTGCCAGCAGTTCCTTGACAGGGGTCACTGAAGCTTTCTTT. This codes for CASSSLTGVTEAFF. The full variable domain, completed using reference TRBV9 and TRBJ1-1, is DSGVTQTPKHLITATGQRVTLRCSPRSGDLSVYWYQQSLDQGLQFLIQYYNGEERAKGNILERFSAQQFPDLHSELNLSSLELGDSALYFCASSSLTGVTEAFFGQGTRLTVV.